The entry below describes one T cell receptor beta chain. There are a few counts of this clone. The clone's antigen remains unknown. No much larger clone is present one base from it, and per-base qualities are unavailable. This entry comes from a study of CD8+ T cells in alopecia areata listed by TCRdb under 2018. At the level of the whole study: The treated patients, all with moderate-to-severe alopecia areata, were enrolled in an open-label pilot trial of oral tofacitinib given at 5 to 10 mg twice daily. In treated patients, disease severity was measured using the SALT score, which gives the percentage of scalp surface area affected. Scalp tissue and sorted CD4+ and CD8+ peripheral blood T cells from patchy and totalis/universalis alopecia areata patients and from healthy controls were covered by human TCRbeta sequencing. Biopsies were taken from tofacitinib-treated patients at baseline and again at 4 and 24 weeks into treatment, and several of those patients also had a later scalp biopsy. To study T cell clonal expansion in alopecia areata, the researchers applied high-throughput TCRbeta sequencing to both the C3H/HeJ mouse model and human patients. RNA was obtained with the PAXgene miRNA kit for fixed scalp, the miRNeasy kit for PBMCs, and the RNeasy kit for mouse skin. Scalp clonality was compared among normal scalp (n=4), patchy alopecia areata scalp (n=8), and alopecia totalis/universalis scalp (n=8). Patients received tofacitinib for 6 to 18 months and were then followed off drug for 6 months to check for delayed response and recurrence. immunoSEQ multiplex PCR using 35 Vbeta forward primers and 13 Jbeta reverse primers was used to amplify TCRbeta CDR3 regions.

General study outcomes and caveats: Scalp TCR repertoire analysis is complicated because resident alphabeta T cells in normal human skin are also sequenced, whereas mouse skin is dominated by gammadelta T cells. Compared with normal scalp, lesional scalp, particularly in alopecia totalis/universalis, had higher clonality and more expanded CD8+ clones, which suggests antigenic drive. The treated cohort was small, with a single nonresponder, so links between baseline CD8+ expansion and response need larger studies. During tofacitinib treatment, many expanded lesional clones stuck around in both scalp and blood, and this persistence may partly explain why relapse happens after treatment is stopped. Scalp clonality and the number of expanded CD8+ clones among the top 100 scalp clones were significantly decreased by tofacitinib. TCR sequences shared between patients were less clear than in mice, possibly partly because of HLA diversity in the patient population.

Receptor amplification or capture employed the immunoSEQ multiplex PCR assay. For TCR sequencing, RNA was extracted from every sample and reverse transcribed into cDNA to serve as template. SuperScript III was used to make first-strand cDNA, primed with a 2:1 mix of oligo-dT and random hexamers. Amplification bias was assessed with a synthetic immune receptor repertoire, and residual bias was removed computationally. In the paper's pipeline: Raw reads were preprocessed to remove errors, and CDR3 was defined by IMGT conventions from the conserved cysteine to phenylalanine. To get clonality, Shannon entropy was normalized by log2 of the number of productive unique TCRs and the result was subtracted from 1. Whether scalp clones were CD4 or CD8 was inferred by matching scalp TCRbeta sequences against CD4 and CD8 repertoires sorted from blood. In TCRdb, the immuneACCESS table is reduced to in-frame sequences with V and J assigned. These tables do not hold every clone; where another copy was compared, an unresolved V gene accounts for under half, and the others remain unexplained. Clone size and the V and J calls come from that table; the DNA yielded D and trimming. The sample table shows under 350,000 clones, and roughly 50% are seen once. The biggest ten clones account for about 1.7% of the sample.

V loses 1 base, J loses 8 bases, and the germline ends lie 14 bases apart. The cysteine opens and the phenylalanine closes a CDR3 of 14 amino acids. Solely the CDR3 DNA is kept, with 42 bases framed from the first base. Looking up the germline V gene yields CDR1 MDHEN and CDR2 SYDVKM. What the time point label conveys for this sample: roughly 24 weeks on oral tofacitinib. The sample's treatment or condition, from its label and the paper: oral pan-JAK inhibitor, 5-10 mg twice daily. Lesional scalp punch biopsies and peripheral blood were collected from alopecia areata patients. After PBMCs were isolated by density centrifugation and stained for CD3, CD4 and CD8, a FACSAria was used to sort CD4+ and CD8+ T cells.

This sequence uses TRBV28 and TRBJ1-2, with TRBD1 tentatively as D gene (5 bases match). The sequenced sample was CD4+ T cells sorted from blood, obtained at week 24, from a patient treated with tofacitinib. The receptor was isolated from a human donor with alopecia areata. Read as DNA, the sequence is TGTGCCAGCAGTTTATCCCCCCGGGGGGACGGCTACACCTTC. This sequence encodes CASSLSPRGDGYTF.